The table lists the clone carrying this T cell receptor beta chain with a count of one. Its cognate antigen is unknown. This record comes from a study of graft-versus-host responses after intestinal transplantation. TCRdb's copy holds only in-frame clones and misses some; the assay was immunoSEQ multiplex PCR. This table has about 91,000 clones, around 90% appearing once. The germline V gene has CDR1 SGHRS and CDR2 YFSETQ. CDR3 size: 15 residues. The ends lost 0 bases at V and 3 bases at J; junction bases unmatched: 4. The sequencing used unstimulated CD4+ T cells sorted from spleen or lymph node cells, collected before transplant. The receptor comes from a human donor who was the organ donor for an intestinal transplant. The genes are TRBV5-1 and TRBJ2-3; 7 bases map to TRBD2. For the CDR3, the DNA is TGCGCCAGCAGCTTGGGGGGTAGCGGGACAGATACGCAGTATTTT. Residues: CASSLGGSGTDTQYF.